The clone carrying this T cell receptor (beta chain) was detected once. These data are taken from a study of blood T cell repertoires in COVID-19. Study in general: The samples span acute and convalescent COVID-19 from the United States, Italy and Spain.

Per the authors' pipeline: Reference gene primer amplification gave nucleated cell count estimates. The protocol was immunoSEQ multiplex PCR, while the TCRdb copy is restricted to in-frame clones and leaves out a portion. V and J calls and clone size follow that table, whereas D and trimming were derived from the DNA. This sample has approximately 340,000 clones, with about 91% found just once. The sample was peripheral blood. This receptor was obtained from a man aged 25 to 45 with COVID-19, enrolled during active disease.

DNA of the CDR3: TGTGCCGCTGGGGGACACCGCAATCAGCCCCAGCATTTT. It specifies CAAGGHRNQPQHF. The rearrangement uses TRBV6-5 and TRBJ1-5; D is perhaps TRBD1 (6 bases). The CDR3 extends over 13 amino acids. Germline lookup yields CDR1 MNHEY and CDR2 SVGAGI. The V end was cut by 11 bases, the J end by 2 bases, with 13 bases between.